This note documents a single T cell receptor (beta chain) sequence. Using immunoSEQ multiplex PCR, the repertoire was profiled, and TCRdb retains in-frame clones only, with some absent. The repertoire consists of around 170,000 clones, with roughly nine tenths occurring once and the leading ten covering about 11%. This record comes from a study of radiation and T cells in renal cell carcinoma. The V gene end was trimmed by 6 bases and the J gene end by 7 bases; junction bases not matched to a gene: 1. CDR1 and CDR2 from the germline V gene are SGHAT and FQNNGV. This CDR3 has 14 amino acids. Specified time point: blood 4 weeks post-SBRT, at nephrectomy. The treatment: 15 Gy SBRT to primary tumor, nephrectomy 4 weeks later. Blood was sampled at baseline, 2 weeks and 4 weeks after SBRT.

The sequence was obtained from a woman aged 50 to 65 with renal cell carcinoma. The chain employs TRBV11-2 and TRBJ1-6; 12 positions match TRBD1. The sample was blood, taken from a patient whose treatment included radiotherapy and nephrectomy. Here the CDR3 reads CASRGQGANSPLHF. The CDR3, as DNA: TGTGCCAGCAGGGGACAGGGGGCCAATTCACCCCTCCACTTT.